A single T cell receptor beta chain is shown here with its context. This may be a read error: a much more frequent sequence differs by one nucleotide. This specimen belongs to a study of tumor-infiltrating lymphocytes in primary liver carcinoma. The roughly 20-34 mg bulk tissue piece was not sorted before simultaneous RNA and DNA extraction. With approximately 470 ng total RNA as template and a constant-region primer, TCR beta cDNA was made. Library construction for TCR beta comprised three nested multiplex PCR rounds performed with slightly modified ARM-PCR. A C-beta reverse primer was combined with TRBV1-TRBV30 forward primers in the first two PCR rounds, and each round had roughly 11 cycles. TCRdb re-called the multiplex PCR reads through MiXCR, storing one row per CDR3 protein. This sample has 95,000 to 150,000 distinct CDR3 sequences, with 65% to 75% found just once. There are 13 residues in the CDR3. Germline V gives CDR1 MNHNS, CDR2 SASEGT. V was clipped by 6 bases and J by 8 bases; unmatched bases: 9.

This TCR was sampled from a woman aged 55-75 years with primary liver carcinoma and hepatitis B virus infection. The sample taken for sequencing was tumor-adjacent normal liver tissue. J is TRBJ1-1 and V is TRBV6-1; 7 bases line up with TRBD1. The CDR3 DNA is TGTGCCAGCAGAACAGGGGACGGCTTCGAAGCTTTCTTT. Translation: CASRTGDGFEAFF.